A single sample gave rise to the 23 T cell receptor beta chains below, sequenced in a study of T cell repertoires in cytomegalovirus infection. Via MiXCR, TCRdb re-called the reads, giving one row per CDR3 protein. In the table there are 200,000 to 300,000 distinct CDR3 sequences, more than 9% of which are singletons. Sequenced: PBMCs. The receptors come from a human donor in good health (CMV status not recorded). Some clones in this sample may be carry-over from other donors' samples.

The chain combines TRBV19 with TRBJ1-1; D remains unclear. Germline-derived CDR1 and CDR2 are LNHDA and SQIVND (reference sequence). The V and J ends lost 3 bases and 11 bases respectively, with 13 bases between them. This CDR3 is built from 12 residues. For the CDR3, the DNA is TGTGCCAGTAGTATCGAGGGTATGAGGGCTTTCTTT. Its protein product is CASSIEGMRAFF.

This clonotype has ten or more counts. The CDR3 DNA is TGTGCCAGCAGTGCGAGACAGGGAGGCTACGAGCAGTACTTC. The encoded protein is CASSARQGGYEQYF. The chain joins TRBV25-1 to TRBJ2-7, with D possibly TRBD1 on 7 matching bases. The CDR3 sequence is 14 residues long. The V end was cut by 4 bases, the J end by 3 bases, with 13 bases between. Germline V gives CDR1 MGHDK, CDR2 SYGVNS.

The chain recombines TRBV7-3 with TRBJ1-1; D is unresolved. This CDR3 is 14 amino acids long. The V and J ends lost 8 bases and 6 bases respectively, with 19 bases between them. CDR1 SGHTA and CDR2 FQGTGA come from the germline V gene. CDR3 nucleotide sequence: TGTGCCAGCGTCCGGGATGCGGGGTCCGCTGAAGCTTTCTTT. This gives the protein CASVRDAGSAEAFF.

Details on this clonotype: Without the conserved terminal phenylalanine or tryptophan, this CDR3 likely stems from a read error. The V and J genes are TRBV7-3 and TRBJ1-3, with D hard to call. In germline, CDR1 is SGHTA, CDR2 FQGTGA. The V gene lost 3 bases and the J gene lost 2 bases, with 8 bases spanning the gap. The CDR3 loop spans 14 amino acids. The CDR3 DNA sequence: TGTGCCAGCAGCTTTGGGGAGGCTGGAAACACCATATATTGC. Protein product: CASSFGEAGNTIYC.

The chain combines TRBV12-5 with TRBJ2-5; TRBD2 matches at 7 bases. Germline V gives CDR1 LGHNT, CDR2 FRNRAP. This CDR3 region has 13 residues. V lost 8 bases, J lost 5 bases, and 8 bases stayed unmatched. The DNA of the CDR3 is TGTGCTAGTATGGCGGGAGACGGGGAGACCCAGTACTTC. It specifies CASMAGDGETQYF.

A few counts support this clonotype. The chain's CDR3 is CATSRDVGSGNTIYF. CDR3 sequence (DNA): TGTGCCACCAGCAGAGATGTCGGGTCTGGAAACACCATATATTTT. The gene calls are TRBV15 and TRBJ1-3; D uncertain. The germline V and J ends were trimmed by 0 bases and 1 base, with 7 bases remaining between them. The CDR3 has 15 amino acids. CDR1 and CDR2 (germline): LNHNV, YYDKDF (reference sequence).

This clonotype came up a few times. The chain employs TRBV24-1 and TRBJ2-3, with 7 nucleotides matching TRBD2. Germline V gene lookup returns CDR1 KGHDR and CDR2 SFDVKD. The CDR3 extends over 17 amino acids. V lost 1 base, J lost 7 bases, and 13 bases stayed unmatched. The chain's CDR3 is CATSDFRSGASGNTQYF. The CDR3 DNA reads TGTGCCACCAGTGATTTTCGGAGCGGGGCGTCAGGGAATACGCAGTATTTT.

This clonotype turned up a few times. The chain carries TRBV28 and TRBJ2-5; D is unresolved. V gave up 3 bases and J gave up 3 bases, with 8 bases separating them. The V gene's germline CDR1 is MDHEN and CDR2 SYDVKM. The CDR3 spans 13 residues. The DNA of the CDR3 is TGTGCCAGCAGTTTCCGTACTAAAGAGACCCAGTACTTC. This gives the protein CASSFRTKETQYF.

This clonotype turned up a few times. This sequence joins TRBV29-1 and TRBJ2-3; TRBD1 aligns across 11 bases. J gave up 4 bases and V 7 bases, and 7 bases lay outside the gene matches. CDR3 length equals 14 residues. The germline CDR1 and CDR2 sequences are SQVTM and ANQGSEA. The CDR3 bases are TGCAGCGCCACCGGGACAGGGGGATCAGATACGCAGTATTTT. Its protein product is CSATGTGGSDTQYF.

This clonotype was recorded at least ten times. The gene calls are TRBV6-2 or TRBV6-3 and TRBJ2-2; 8 positions agree with TRBD1. The CDR3 loop spans 16 amino acids. V shed 4 bases, J shed 3 bases, and the junction held 7 bases outside the gene matches. The germline CDR1 and CDR2 sequences are MNHEY and SVGEGT. The CDR3 is CASSLGQGAYTGELFF. The CDR3 coding sequence is TGTGCCAGCAGTTTAGGCCAGGGGGCTTACACCGGGGAGCTGTTTTTT.

This clonotype was recorded a few times. The chain is built from TRBV7-3 and TRBJ2-2, with D unresolved. Trimming removed 1 base from V and 1 base from J, with 10 bases in between. The germline V gene encodes CDR1 SGHTA and CDR2 FQGTGA. The CDR3 has 16 residues. The CDR3 DNA reads TGTGCCAGCAGCTTAATGGCTAGTGGGAACACCGGGGAGCTGTTTTTT. It encodes CASSLMASGNTGELFF.

This clonotype was found many times. V gene TRBV3-1 combines with J gene TRBJ1-5; tentatively, D is TRBD1 (5 bases). CDR3 size: 15 residues. Trimming cost V 0 bases and J 4 bases, with 10 bases left between them. The germline gives CDR1 LGHDT, CDR2 YNNKEL (reference sequence). CDR3: CASSQDRAGNQPQHF. CDR3 in DNA: TGTGCCAGCAGCCAAGATCGGGCAGGGAATCAGCCCCAGCATTTT.

This clonotype has ten or more counts. The chain is built from TRBV7-2 and TRBJ2-3, with D maybe TRBD2 (7 bases). The CDR3 loop spans 14 amino acids. The germline CDR1 and CDR2 sequences are SGHTA and FQGNSA. Trimming took 4 bases from V and 2 from J, leaving 10 bases between them. CDR3 DNA sequence: TGTGCCAGCAGCTGGGGGGGCCCCACAGATACGCAGTATTTT. Amino acids: CASSWGGPTDTQYF.

This clonotype has at least ten counts. This sequence joins TRBV20-1 and TRBJ2-7, with D unclear. Germline V lookup: CDR1 DFQATT, CDR2 SNEGSKA (reference sequence). Between the trimmed V and J ends, which lost 6 bases and 2 bases, there was a span of 11 bases. The CDR3 consists of 12 residues. The CDR3 nucleotides are TGCAGTGCGTCACCTAGGGCCTACGAGCAGTACTTC. This sequence encodes CSASPRAYEQYF.

The table lists this clonotype with many counts. The chain couples TRBV7-9 to TRBJ1-5; D is uncertain. Trimming removed 1 base at V and 0 bases at J, with 16 bases between. The CDR3 sequence is 18 residues long. Per the germline V gene, CDR1 is SEHNR and CDR2 is FQNEAQ (reference sequence). The CDR3 DNA sequence: TGTGCCAGCAGCTTAGTTTCATCGGGCCAGTATAGCAATCAGCCCCAGCATTTT. Protein: CASSLVSSGQYSNQPQHF.

This clonotype was seen a single time. The chain is built from TRBV29-1 and TRBJ2-3; D perhaps matches TRBD2 (6 bases). CDR1 and CDR2 from the germline V gene are SQVTM and ANQGSEA. The CDR3 is 13 residues long. Between the trimmed V and J ends, which lost 1 base and 5 bases, there was a span of 10 bases. The CDR3 nucleotides read TGCAGCGTTGAAGTCTGGGGAGGAGATACGCAGTATTTT. This codes for CSVEVWGGDTQYF.

There are many counts of this clonotype. This chain connects TRBV7-2 to TRBJ2-7; no clear D. Trimming took 5 bases from V and 7 from J, leaving 18 bases between them. CDR1 SGHTA and CDR2 FQGNSA come from the germline V gene. The CDR3 length is 14 residues. CDR3 bases: TGTGCCAGCAGCACCGCCCCCAGGTTGGGGGAGCAGTACTTC. Its translation: CASSTAPRLGEQYF.

This clonotype was observed a handful of times. The chain combines TRBV12-3 or TRBV12-4 with TRBJ2-3, with D possibly TRBD1 on 5 matching bases. The CDR3 is made up of 16 amino acids. The V and J ends lost 2 bases and 4 bases respectively, with 16 bases between them. The CDR3 DNA reads TGTGCCAGCAGTTTAAGGGGCGGTGTGATCCCAGATACGCAGTATTTT. Protein: CASSLRGGVIPDTQYF.

Regarding this clonotype: Being one base from a much bigger clone, this may be a read error. The genes are TRBV5-6 and TRBJ2-5, with D possibly matching TRBD1 (6 bases). Per germline, CDR1 SGHDT and CDR2 YYEEEE. This CDR3 has 16 residues. Trimming removed 1 base from V and 0 bases from J, with 13 bases in between. The chain's CDR3 is CASSLIQGRYQETQYF. DNA for the CDR3: TGTGCCAGCAGCTTGATACAGGGTCGGTACCAAGAGACCCAGTACTTC.

The rearrangement joins TRBV5-6 to TRBJ1-5, with 7 bases lining up with TRBD1. V shed 5 bases, J shed 5 bases, and the junction held 10 bases outside the gene matches. Looked up from germline, CDR1 is SGHDT and CDR2 is YYEEEE. This CDR3 is built from 15 residues. CDR3 sequence reads: CASRTDREVDQPQHF. Written as DNA, the CDR3 is TGTGCCAGCAGAACCGACAGGGAGGTTGATCAGCCCCAGCATTTT. The entire variable domain, with the rest obtained from reference TRBV5-6 and TRBJ1-5, is as follows: DAGVTQSPTHLIKTRGQQVTLRCSPKSGHDTVSWYQQALGQGPQFIFQYYEEEERQRGNFPDRFSGHQFPNYSSELNVNALLLGDSALYLCASRTDREVDQPQHFGDGTRLSIL.

This chain joins TRBV5-6 and TRBJ2-5; 8 bases agree with TRBD2. Germline-derived CDR1 and CDR2 are SGHDT and YYEEEE. The V segment lost 0 bases and the J segment 5 bases; nucleotides outside the gene matches: 9. There are 16 residues in the CDR3. CDR3 sequence (DNA): TGTGCCAGCAGCTTGGCGGGAGCGGGAGCGGGGGAGACCCAGTACTTC. It is translated as CASSLAGAGAGETQYF. Supplemented by reference TRBV5-6 and TRBJ2-5, the full variable domain reads DAGVTQSPTHLIKTRGQQVTLRCSPKSGHDTVSWYQQALGQGPQFIFQYYEEEERQRGNFPDRFSGHQFPNYSSELNVNALLLGDSALYLCASSLAGAGAGETQYFGPGTRLLVL.

In its sample, this clonotype was seen many times. The J gene is TRBJ2-5, the V gene TRBV15, with TRBD2 matching 9 bases. From germline, CDR1 is LNHNV and CDR2 YYDKDF (reference sequence). The trim removed 0 bases at V and 1 base at J, leaving 6 bases unmatched. This CDR3 comprises 17 residues. The CDR3 loop is CATSRDPAGGGQETQYF. The CDR3 region has the DNA TGTGCCACCAGCAGAGATCCGGCGGGAGGGGGCCAAGAGACCCAGTACTTC.

The chain links TRBV28 to TRBJ2-7, with D maybe TRBD2 (5 bases). From germline, CDR1 is MDHEN and CDR2 SYDVKM. The length of the CDR3 is 16 residues. V was clipped by 5 bases and J by 4 bases, with 21 bases between them. The CDR3 DNA sequence: TGTGCCAGCAGTCTTCTGGACTCTCTATTACTTTACGAGCAGTACTTC. Amino acid sequence: CASSLLDSLLLYEQYF.